The text below deals with one T cell receptor beta chain. This specimen belongs to a study of blood T cell repertoires in COVID-19. Turning to the study itself: The United States, Italy and Spain provided the acute and convalescent COVID-19 samples. The analysed material was cDNA or gDNA that came from T cells, B-cell-depleted T cells, or PBMCs.

Authors' methods: It was from reference gene primer amplification that nucleated cell counts were estimated. Assay used: immunoSEQ multiplex PCR; TCRdb lists only in-frame clones, some missing. The V and J calls and the clone size are those of that table, but D and trimming were determined from the DNA. The sample shows some 120,000 clones, 80% to 90% of them seen only once. Sequenced sample: peripheral blood. The receptor comes from a woman aged 50 to 65 with acute or convalescent COVID-19.

This CDR3 is CASSVGGISEQYF. CDR3 in DNA: TGTGCCAGCAGCGTGGGCGGGATCTCCGAGCAGTACTTC. The rearrangement joins TRBV9 to TRBJ2-7, with D possibly matching TRBD2 (6 bases). The germline V gene encodes CDR1 SGDLS and CDR2 YYNGEE. Trimming pared 2 bases from V and 6 bases from J, leaving 12 bases between. The CDR3 is made up of 13 amino acids.